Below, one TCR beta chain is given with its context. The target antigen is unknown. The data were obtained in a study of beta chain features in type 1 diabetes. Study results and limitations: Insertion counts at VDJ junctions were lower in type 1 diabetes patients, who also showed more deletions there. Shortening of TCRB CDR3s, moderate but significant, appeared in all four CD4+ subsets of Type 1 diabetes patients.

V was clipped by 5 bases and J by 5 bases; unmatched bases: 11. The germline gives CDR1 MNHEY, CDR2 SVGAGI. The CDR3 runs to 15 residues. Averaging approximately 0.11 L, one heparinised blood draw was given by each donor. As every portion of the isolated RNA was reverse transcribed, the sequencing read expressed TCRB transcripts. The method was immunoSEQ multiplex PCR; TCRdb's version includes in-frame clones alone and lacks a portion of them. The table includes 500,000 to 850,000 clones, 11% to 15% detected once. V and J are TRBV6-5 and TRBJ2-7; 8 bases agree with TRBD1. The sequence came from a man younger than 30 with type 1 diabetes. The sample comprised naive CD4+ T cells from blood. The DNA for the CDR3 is TGTGCCAGCAGTCGACGGACAGGGCTGGGAAACGAGCAGTACTTC. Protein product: CASSRRTGLGNEQYF.